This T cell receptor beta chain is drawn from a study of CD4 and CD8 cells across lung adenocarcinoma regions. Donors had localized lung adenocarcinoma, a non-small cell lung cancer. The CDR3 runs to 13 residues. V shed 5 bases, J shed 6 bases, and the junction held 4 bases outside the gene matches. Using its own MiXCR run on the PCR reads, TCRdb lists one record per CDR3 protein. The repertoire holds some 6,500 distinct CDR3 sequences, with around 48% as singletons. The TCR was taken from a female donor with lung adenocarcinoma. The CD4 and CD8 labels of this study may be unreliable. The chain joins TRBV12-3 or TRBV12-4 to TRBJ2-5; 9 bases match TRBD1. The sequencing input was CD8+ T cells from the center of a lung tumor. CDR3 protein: CASSMTGGKTQYF. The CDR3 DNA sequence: TGTGCCAGCAGTATGACAGGGGGAAAGACCCAGTACTTC.